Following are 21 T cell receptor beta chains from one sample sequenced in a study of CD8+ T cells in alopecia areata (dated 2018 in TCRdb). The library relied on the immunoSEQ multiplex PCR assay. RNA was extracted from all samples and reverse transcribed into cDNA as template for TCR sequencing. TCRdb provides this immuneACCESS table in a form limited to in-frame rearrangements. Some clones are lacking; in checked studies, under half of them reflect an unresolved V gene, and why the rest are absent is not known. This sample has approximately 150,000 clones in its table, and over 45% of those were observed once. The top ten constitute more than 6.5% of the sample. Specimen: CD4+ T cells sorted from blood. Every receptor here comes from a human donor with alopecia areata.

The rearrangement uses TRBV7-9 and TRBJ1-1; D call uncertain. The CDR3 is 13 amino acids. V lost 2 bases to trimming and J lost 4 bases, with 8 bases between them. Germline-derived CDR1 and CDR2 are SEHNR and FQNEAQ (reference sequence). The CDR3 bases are TGTGCCAGCAGCTTAACGGAGAGCACTGAAGCTTTCTTT. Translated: CASSLTESTEAFF.

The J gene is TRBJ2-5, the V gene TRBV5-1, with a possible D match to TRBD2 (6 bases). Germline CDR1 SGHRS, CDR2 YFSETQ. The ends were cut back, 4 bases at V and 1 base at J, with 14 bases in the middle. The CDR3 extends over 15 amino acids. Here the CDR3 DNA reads TGCGCCAGCAGCCCGGAAGCGGGCCTCCAAGAGACCCAGTACTTC. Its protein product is CASSPEAGLQETQYF.

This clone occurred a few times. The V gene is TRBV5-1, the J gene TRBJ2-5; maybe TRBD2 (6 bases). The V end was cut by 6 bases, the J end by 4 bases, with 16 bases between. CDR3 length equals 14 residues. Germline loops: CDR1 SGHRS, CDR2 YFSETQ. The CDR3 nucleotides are TGCGCCAGCAACCCCGGGGGACGGGGAGAGACCCAGTACTTC. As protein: CASNPGGRGETQYF. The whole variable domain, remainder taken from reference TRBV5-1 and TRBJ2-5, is KAGVTQTPRYLIKTRGQQVTLSCSPISGHRSVSWYQQTPGQGLQFLFEYFSETQRNKGNFPGRFSGRQFSNSRSEMNVSTLELGDSALYLCASNPGGRGETQYFGPGTRLLVL.

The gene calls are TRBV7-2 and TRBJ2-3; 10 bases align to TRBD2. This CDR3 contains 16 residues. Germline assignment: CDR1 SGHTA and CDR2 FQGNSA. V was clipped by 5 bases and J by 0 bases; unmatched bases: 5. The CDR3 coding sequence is TGTGCCAGCAGCCAACGAGCGGGAGGGAGCACAGATACGCAGTATTTT. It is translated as CASSQRAGGSTDTQYF.

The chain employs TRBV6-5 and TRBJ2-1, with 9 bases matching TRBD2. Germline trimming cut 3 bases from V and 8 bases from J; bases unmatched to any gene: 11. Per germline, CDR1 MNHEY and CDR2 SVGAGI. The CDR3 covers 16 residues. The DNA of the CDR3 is TGTGCCAGCAGTTATTCCCGCGGCGGGAGGGACGATGAGCAGTTCTTC. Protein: CASSYSRGGRDDEQFF.

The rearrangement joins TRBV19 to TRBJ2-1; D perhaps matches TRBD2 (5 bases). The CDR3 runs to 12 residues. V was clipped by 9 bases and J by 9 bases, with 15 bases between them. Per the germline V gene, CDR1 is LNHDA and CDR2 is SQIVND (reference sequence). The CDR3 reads CASGRALVEQFF. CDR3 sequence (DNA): TGTGCCAGCGGGCGGGCGCTTGTTGAGCAGTTCTTC.

The CDR3 sequence: CASSQDTGWSTDTQYF. As DNA, the CDR3 is TGTGCCAGCAGCCAAGATACGGGATGGAGCACAGATACGCAGTATTTT. The gene calls are TRBV14 and TRBJ2-3, with D possibly being TRBD2 (5 bases). Trimming took off 0 bases at V and 0 bases at J, with 10 bases between the two ends. The CDR3 is 16 amino acids. Germline CDR1 is SGHDN and CDR2 is FVKESK.

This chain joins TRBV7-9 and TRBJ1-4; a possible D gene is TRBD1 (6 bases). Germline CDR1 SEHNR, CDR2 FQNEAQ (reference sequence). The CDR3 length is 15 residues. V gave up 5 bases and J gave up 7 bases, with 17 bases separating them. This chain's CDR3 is CASSGKGEWSEKLFF. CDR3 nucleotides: TGTGCCAGCAGCGGAAAGGGGGAATGGAGTGAAAAACTGTTTTTT.

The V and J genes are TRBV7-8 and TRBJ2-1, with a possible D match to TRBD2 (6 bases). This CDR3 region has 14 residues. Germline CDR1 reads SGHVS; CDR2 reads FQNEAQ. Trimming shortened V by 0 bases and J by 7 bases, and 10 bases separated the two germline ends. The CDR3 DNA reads TGTGCCAGCAGCTTAGCGGGAGGAGTGAATGAGCAGTTCTTC. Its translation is CASSLAGGVNEQFF.

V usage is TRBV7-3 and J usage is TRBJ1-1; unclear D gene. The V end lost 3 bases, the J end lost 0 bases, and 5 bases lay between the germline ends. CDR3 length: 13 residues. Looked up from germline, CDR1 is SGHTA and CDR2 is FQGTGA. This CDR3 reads CASSFDMNTEAFF. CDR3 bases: TGTGCCAGCAGCTTCGATATGAACACTGAAGCTTTCTTT.

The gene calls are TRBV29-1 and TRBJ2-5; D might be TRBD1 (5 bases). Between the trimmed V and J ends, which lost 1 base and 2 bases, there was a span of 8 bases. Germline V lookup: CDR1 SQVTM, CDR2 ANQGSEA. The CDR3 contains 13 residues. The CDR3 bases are TGCAGCGTTGAAGGTTACAGGCAAGAGACCCAGTACTTC. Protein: CSVEGYRQETQYF.

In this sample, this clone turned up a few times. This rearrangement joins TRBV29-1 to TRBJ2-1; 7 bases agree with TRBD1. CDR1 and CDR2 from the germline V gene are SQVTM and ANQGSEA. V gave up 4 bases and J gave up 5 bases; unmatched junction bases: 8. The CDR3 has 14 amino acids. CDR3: CSVGRDSLNNEQFF. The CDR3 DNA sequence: TGCAGCGTTGGTAGGGACAGTCTAAACAATGAGCAGTTCTTC.

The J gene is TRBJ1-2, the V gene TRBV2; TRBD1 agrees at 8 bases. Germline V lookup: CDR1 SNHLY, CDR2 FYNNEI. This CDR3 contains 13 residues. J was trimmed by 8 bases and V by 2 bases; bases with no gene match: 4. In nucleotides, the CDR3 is TGTGCCAGCAGTGAACAGGGGGCCCGCGGCTACACCTTC. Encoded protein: CASSEQGARGYTF.

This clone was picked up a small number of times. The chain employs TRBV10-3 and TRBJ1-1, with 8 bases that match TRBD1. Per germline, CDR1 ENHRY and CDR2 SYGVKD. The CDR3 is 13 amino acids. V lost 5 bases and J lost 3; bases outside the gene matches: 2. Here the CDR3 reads CAISPTGDTEAFF. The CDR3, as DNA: TGTGCCATCAGTCCGACAGGGGACACTGAAGCTTTCTTT.

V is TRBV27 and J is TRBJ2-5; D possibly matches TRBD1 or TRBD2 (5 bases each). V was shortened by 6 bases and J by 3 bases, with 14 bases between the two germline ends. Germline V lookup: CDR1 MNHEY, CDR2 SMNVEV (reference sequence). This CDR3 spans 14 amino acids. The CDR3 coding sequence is TGTGCCAGCAGCCCCTGGGACGGTGAAGAGACCCAGTACTTC. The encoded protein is CASSPWDGEETQYF.

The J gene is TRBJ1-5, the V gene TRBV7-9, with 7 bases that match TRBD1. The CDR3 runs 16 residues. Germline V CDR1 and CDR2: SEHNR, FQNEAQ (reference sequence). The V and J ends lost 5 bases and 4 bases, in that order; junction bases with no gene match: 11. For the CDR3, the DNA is TGTGCCAGCAGCCACACGGGGGGACAGTTGAATCAGCCCCAGCATTTT. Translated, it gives CASSHTGGQLNQPQHF.

The CDR3 sequence: CASSFPTSPATGELFF. CDR3 nucleotide sequence: TGCGCCAGCAGCTTCCCGACTAGTCCCGCCACCGGGGAGCTGTTTTTT. The chain links TRBV5-1 to TRBJ2-2; possibly TRBD2 for D (6 bases). This CDR3 has 16 residues. V lost 2 bases and J 4 bases, leaving 15 bases between the germline ends. Germline lookup yields CDR1 SGHRS and CDR2 YFSETQ.

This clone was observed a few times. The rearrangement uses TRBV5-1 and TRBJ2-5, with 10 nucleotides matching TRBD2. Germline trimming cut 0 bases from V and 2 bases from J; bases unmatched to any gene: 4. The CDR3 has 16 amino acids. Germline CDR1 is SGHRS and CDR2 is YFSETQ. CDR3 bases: TGCGCCAGCAGCTTGGCAGCGGGAGGGCGACAAGAGACCCAGTACTTC. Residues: CASSLAAGGRQETQYF.

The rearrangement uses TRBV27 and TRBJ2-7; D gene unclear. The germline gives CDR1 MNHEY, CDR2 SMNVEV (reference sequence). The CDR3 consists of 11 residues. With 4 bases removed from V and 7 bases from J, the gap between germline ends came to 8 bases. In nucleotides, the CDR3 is TGTGCCAGCAGTTCCGTAGGAGAGCAGTACTTC. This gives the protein CASSSVGEQYF.

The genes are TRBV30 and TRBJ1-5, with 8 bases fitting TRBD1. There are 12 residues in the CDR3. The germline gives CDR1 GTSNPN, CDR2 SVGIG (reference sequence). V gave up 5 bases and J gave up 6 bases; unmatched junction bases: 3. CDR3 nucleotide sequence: TGTGCCTGGGACAGGGGTAGTCAGCCCCAGCATTTT. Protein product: CAWDRGSQPQHF.

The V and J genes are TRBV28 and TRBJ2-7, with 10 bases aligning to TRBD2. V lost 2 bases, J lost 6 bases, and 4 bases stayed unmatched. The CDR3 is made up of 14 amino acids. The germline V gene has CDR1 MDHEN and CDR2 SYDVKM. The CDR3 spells CASSLPSGRSEQYF. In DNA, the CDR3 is TGTGCCAGCAGTTTACCTAGCGGGAGAAGCGAGCAGTACTTC.